A selection of T cell receptor beta chains follows, all from one sample in a study of blood T cell repertoires in COVID-19. TCRdb's table, derived via immunoSEQ multiplex PCR, lists solely in-frame clones and lacks some. The table has just under 350,000 clones, approximately 89% seen once. The sequencing input was peripheral blood. These TCRs come from a woman younger than 30 who had recovered from COVID-19. The CDR3 runs from the conserved cysteine through the conserved F or W. The order of the fields is clone size, J gene, V gene, D gene, CDR3 protein. The D gene is left open where the match is weak. Part of the rows lack a size; the others show once, few, many or a class for expanded clones.

abundance: .
j_gene: TRBJ2-1
v_gene: TRBV7-2
d_gene: TRBD2
CDR3aa: CASSPTSASSYNEQFF

abundance: .
j_gene: TRBJ2-5
v_gene: TRBV6-2/TRBV6-3
d_gene: TRBD2
CDR3aa: CASSYPGLAVQETQYF

abundance: .
j_gene: TRBJ2-2
v_gene: TRBV6-2/TRBV6-3
d_gene: .
CDR3aa: CASSYGILARTGELFF

abundance: .
j_gene: TRBJ2-3
v_gene: TRBV10-2
d_gene: .
CDR3aa: CASTSYSTDTQYF

abundance: .
j_gene: TRBJ2-1
v_gene: TRBV15
d_gene: .
CDR3aa: CATSTPRGNEQFF

abundance: .
j_gene: TRBJ2-1
v_gene: TRBV12-3/TRBV12-4
d_gene: .
CDR3aa: CASSLSRYNEQFF

abundance: .
j_gene: TRBJ1-1
v_gene: TRBV19
d_gene: .
CDR3aa: CASSIGGGLTYTEAFF

abundance: .
j_gene: TRBJ2-3
v_gene: TRBV5-1
d_gene: TRBD2
CDR3aa: CASSLELAGGRGDTQYF

abundance: .
j_gene: TRBJ2-2
v_gene: TRBV5-6
d_gene: .
CDR3aa: CASSWESNTGELFF

abundance: once
j_gene: TRBJ1-2
v_gene: TRBV3-1/TRBV3-2
d_gene: .
CDR3aa: CASSQDLGSGGYGYTF

abundance: .
j_gene: TRBJ1-2
v_gene: TRBV6-5
d_gene: .
CDR3aa: CASSYGARRDGYTF

abundance: .
j_gene: TRBJ1-1
v_gene: TRBV28
d_gene: .
CDR3aa: CASSFYNSEAFF

abundance: .
j_gene: TRBJ1-1
v_gene: TRBV7-2
d_gene: .
CDR3aa: CASSLVGAAVNTEAFF

abundance: .
j_gene: TRBJ2-4
v_gene: TRBV6-1
d_gene: TRBD1
CDR3aa: CASSEVRTGGHSIQYF